The rows below give T cell receptor beta chains drawn from one sample of a study of CD8 T cells in ankylosing spondylitis. TCRdb recomputed calls from the 5' RACE reads with MiXCR, one row per CDR3 protein. The top ten hold 13% to 15% of the sample, which has fewer than 400,000 distinct CDR3 sequences, under 8.5% seen once. Specimen: blood, either unsorted or a sorted T cell fraction (not recorded which). The receptors originated from a male donor with ankylosing spondylitis. CDR3s include the opening cysteine and the closing phenylalanine or tryptophan. D genes are given only for firm matches. Not every row has a clone size; where given, it reads once, few, many or a size class.

D	V	size	J	CDR3	DNA
TRBD2	TRBV5-1	-	TRBJ2-1	CASSFWASGINEQFF	TGCGCCAGCAGCTTCTGGGCTAGCGGGATTAATGAGCAGTTCTTC
TRBD1	TRBV6-2/TRBV6-3	-	TRBJ2-1	CASRRTGNYNEQFF	TGTGCCAGCAGAAGGACAGGGAATTACAATGAGCAGTTCTTC
-	TRBV29-1	many	TRBJ1-1	CSVGTTGNTEAFF	TGCAGCGTGGGAACGACAGGGAACACTGAAGCTTTCTTT
TRBD2	TRBV15	-	TRBJ2-1	CATSRVSGSSYNEQFF	TGTGCCACCAGCAGAGTGAGCGGGAGCTCCTACAATGAGCAGTTCTTC
-	TRBV7-6	few	TRBJ2-7	CASSFGGQFTYEQYF	TGTGCCAGCAGCTTTGGAGGACAGTTTACCTACGAGCAGTACTTC
-	TRBV20-1	-	TRBJ1-2	CSARPTQGNYGYTF	TGCAGTGCTAGGCCCACCCAGGGGAACTATGGCTACACCTTC
TRBD2	TRBV29-1	few	TRBJ2-3	CSVEWAGVRDTQYF	TGCAGCGTTGAGTGGGCGGGAGTAAGAGATACGCAGTATTTT
TRBD1	TRBV28	few	TRBJ2-1	CAVRRGQGAYNEQFF	TGTGCCGTACGCCGGGGACAGGGGGCGTACAATGAGCAGTTCTTC
-	TRBV5-1	many	TRBJ2-2	CASSPLQGRGAGELFF	TGCGCCAGCAGCCCCCTCCAGGGCCGGGGTGCCGGGGAGCTGTTTTTT
TRBD1	TRBV4-1	many	TRBJ1-1	CASISGQAGTEAFF	TGCGCCAGCATCTCGGGACAGGCCGGGACTGAAGCTTTCTTT
TRBD2	TRBV3-1	many	TRBJ2-2	CASSQDRLALTGELFF	TGTGCCAGCAGCCAAGATCGACTAGCGCTAACCGGGGAGCTGTTTTTT
-	TRBV20-1	many	TRBJ2-2	CSARVPGRGHTGELFF	TGCAGTGCTAGAGTCCCAGGCAGGGGACACACCGGGGAGCTGTTTTTT
-	TRBV4-2	few	TRBJ2-7	CASSQGQGVYEQYF	TGTGCCAGCAGCCAAGGGCAGGGTGTCTACGAGCAGTACTTC
-	TRBV20-1	-	TRBJ2-7	CSAPLWGSEEQYF	TGCAGTGCTCCCTTATGGGGGTCGGAAGAGCAGTACTTC
-	TRBV15	many	TRBJ1-6	CATSIDRFDNSPLHF	TGTGCCACCAGCATCGACAGGTTTGATAATTCACCCCTCCACTTT
-	TRBV28	few	TRBJ2-7	CASRALSEQYF	TGTGCCTCCCGGGCGCTATCCGAGCAGTACTTC
-	TRBV12-3/TRBV12-4	few	TRBJ2-7	CASSQQGAGFSYEQYF	TGTGCCAGCAGTCAACAGGGAGCGGGGTTCTCCTACGAGCAGTACTTC
TRBD1	TRBV7-2	few	TRBJ2-1	CASSTTGVGGGEQFF	TGTGCCAGCAGCACGACAGGGGTGGGTGGCGGTGAGCAGTTCTTC
-	TRBV7-9	many	TRBJ1-4	CASSASEKLFF	TGTGCCAGCAGCGCCAGTGAAAAACTGTTTTTT
-	TRBV20-1	-	TRBJ1-6	CSARRRDNSPLHF	TGCAGTGCTAGAAGGCGGGATAATTCACCCCTCCACTTT
TRBD1	TRBV20-1	many	TRBJ1-5	CSASRDRNQPQHF	TGCAGTGCTTCCCGGGACAGGAATCAGCCCCAGCATTTT
-	TRBV7-2	few	TRBJ2-6	CASSPDSSSGANVLTF	TGTGCCAGCAGCCCGGACAGCAGCTCTGGGGCCAACGTCCTGACTTTC
TRBD1	TRBV4-2	few	TRBJ1-5	CASSQTGTGAQPQHF	TGTGCCAGCAGCCAAACCGGGACAGGGGCTCAGCCCCAGCATTTT
TRBD1	TRBV6-1	few	TRBJ2-7	CASDRQGFIYEQYF	TGTGCCAGCGACCGACAGGGTTTTATCTACGAGCAGTACTTC
-	TRBV6-5	-	TRBJ1-1	CASSLRFANTEAFF	TGTGCCAGCAGCTTACGTTTTGCGAACACTGAAGCTTTCTTT
TRBD1	TRBV12-3/TRBV12-4	many	TRBJ1-5	CASRRTGAAQPQHF	TGTGCCAGCAGACGAACAGGGGCGGCTCAGCCCCAGCATTTT
TRBD2	TRBV9	-	TRBJ2-3	CASSVAGAGPGTQYF	TGTGCCAGCAGCGTTGCGGGAGCCGGCCCGGGTACGCAGTATTTT
TRBD1	TRBV7-6	few	TRBJ1-1	CASSSTTGVNTEAFF	TGTGCCAGCAGCTCCACCACAGGGGTGAACACTGAAGCTTTCTTT
TRBD1	TRBV27	-	TRBJ1-6	CASSLDREGSPLHF	TGTGCCAGCAGCCTGGACAGGGAGGGATCACCCCTCCACTTT
TRBD2	TRBV9	-	TRBJ2-5	CASSAPGLAGKETQYF	TGTGCCAGCAGCGCTCCGGGACTAGCGGGTAAAGAGACCCAGTACTTC
-	TRBV5-1	few	TRBJ1-4	CASSWGDEKLFF	TGCGCCAGCAGCTGGGGAGATGAAAAACTGTTTTTT
-	TRBV6-2/TRBV6-3	many	TRBJ2-7	CASSYADDEQYF	TGTGCCAGCAGTTACGCAGACGACGAGCAGTACTTC
-	TRBV7-3	-	TRBJ2-1	CASSLMGSGNEQFF	TGTGCCAGCAGCTTAATGGGAAGCGGCAATGAGCAGTTCTTC
TRBD2	TRBV20-1	many	TRBJ2-5	CSVGTRGETQYF	TGCAGTGTAGGGACTAGAGGGGAGACCCAGTACTTC
-	TRBV6-5	-	TRBJ2-2	CASSYRVQSNTGELFF	TGTGCCAGCAGTTATAGGGTACAGTCGAACACCGGGGAGCTGTTTTTT
TRBD1	TRBV30	-	TRBJ1-1	CAWIREGAGTEAFF	TGTGCCTGGATCCGCGAGGGGGCAGGGACTGAAGCTTTCTTT
-	TRBV14	few	TRBJ2-7	CASSQGTFYYEQYF	TGTGCCAGCAGCCAAGGGACATTCTACTACGAGCAGTACTTC
TRBD2	TRBV20-1	few	TRBJ2-3	CSARDLSGRTLTDTQYF	TGCAGTGCTAGAGACCTTAGCGGGAGGACCCTCACAGATACGCAGTATTTT
-	TRBV7-9	few	TRBJ2-5	CASYPPVPRWETQYF	TGTGCCAGCTACCCCCCTGTCCCACGGTGGGAGACCCAGTACTTC
-	TRBV13	-	TRBJ2-7	CASSLSAGTSKGYEQYF	TGTGCCAGCAGCTTAAGCGCCGGAACCTCTAAGGGCTACGAGCAGTACTTC
-	TRBV5-5	many	TRBJ2-7	CASSLGSAGLAYEQYF	TGTGCCAGCAGCTTGGGGTCGGCGGGTTTAGCCTACGAGCAGTACTTC